This T cell receptor (beta chain) appears in the sequencing data of a study of CD8 T cells in Susac syndrome. The CDR3 has 14 residues. In germline, CDR1 is MGHRA, CDR2 YSYEKL. Trimming left V 2 bases short and J 1 base short, with 8 bases between. cDNA came from roughly 0.5 to 1 ug RNA primed by random hexamers. The amplification used immunoSEQ multiplex PCR on TCR beta CDR3; it spanned 54 Vbeta and 13 Jbeta. TCRdb processed the immunoSEQ multiplex PCR reads anew with MiXCR; each CDR3 protein has one entry. Of about 210,000 distinct CDR3 sequences in the sample, 95% were seen once. The patients who served as multiple sclerosis controls were treatment-naive and had stable or active relapsing-remitting disease that fulfilled the revised McDonald criteria. TEMRA cells were FACS-enriched, while CD8+ and CD4+ T cells were negatively isolated.

This receptor was taken from a human donor with multiple sclerosis. The sequencing sample was made of CD4+ T cells from PBMCs. This chain links TRBV4-1 with TRBJ1-1, with D possibly matching TRBD1 (6 bases). Here the CDR3 DNA reads TGCGCCAGCAGCCAACCACAGGGGAACACTGAAGCTTTCTTT. Its translation: CASSQPQGNTEAFF.